These T cell receptor beta chains were read from a single sample in a study of blood T cell repertoires in COVID-19. Measured with immunoSEQ multiplex PCR; TCRdb has only the in-frame clones, and not every one. Altogether tens of thousands of clones are present, about 87% being singletons, with the ten largest covering 0.85% to 1.2%. The sequenced sample consisted of peripheral blood. Source of these receptors: a human donor in a cohort sampled during active COVID-19. Both conserved end residues are part of each CDR3.

v_gene	CDR3aa
TRBV5-4	CASSLQGAPNTEAFF
TRBV28	CASSFGLAGGMDEQYF
TRBV27	CASSSSGTPLYGYTF
TRBV30	CAWSKKGAKSNQPQHF
TRBV29-1	CSVALAGGPPDTQYF
TRBV9	CASSVGRVPGELFF
TRBV6-4	CASSDSSNTVRGANEQFF
TRBV7-6	CASSSRQGDQETQYF
TRBV28	CASLPGPGGEQYF
TRBV11-3	CASSFQRGDEQYF
TRBV4-1	CASSQEHGQGADYGYTF
TRBV5-1	CASSRTSGVSNTGELFF
TRBV16	CASSHRGQGGTEAFF
TRBV28	CASNLAEGGDTQYF
TRBV28	CASSLVAGPGDEQYF
TRBV14	CASSQRWGGASYNEQFF
TRBV24-1	CATSDLKTQADTQYF
TRBV2	CASRKLAGSTDTQYF
TRBV7-3	CASSSPFAGERNEQFF
TRBV6-5	CASIRATEAFF
TRBV9	CASSVDLGRAYEQYF
TRBV3-1/TRBV3-2	CASSQVLLAGENTGELFF
TRBV11-2	CASSPAPGTGPTEAFF
TRBV9	CASSAAGTSGFYNEQFF
TRBV30	CAWSPQTGTSGRATDTQYF
TRBV7-2	CASSFGLNYEQYF
TRBV6-2/TRBV6-3	CASSSDRLNTGELFF
TRBV3-1/TRBV3-2	CASRVGSGSSGNTIYF
TRBV3-1/TRBV3-2	CASSESRGRFNEKLFF